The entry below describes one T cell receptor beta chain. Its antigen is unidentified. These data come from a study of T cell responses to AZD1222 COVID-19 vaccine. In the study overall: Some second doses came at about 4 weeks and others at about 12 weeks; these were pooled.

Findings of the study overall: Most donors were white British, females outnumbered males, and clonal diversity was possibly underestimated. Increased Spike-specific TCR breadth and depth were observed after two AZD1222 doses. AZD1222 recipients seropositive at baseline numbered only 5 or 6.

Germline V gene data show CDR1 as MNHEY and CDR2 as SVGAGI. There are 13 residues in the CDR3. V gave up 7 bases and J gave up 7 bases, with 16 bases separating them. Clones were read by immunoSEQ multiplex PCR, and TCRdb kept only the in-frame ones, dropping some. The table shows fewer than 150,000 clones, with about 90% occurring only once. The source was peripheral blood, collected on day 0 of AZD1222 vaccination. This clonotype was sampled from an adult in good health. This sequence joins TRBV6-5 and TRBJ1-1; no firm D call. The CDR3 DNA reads TGTGCCAGCACCGACGGAGGGAAGAATGAAGCTTTCTTT. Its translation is CASTDGGKNEAFF.